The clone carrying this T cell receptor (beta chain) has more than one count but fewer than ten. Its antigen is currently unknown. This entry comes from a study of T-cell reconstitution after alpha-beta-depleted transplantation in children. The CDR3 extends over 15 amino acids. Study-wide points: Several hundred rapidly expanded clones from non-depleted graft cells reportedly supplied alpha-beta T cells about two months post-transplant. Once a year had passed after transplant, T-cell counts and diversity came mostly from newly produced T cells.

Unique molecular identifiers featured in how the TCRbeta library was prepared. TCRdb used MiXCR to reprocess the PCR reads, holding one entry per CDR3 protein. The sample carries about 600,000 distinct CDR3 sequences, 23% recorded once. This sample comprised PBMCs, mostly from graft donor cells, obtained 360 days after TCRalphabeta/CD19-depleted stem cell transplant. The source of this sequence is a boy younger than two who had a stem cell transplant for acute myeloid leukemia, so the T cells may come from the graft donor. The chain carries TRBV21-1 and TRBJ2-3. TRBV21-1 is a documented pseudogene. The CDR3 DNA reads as TGTGCCAGCAGCAAACGACATAACAACACAGATACGCAGTATTTT. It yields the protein CASSKRHNNTDTQYF.